A single sample is the source of the 9 T cell receptor beta chains below, sequenced in a study of vaccination and CD4 T cells after COVID-19. Documented treatment: roughly 11-day PBMC culture with coronavirus spike peptide pools or control peptides (ViraFEST assay). These receptors lack a known antigen. The Oncomine TCR Beta short-read assay was applied to DNA of cultured CD4+ T cells. TCRdb processed the PCR reads anew with MiXCR; each CDR3 protein has one entry. The sample holds about 21,000 distinct CDR3 sequences; around 50% are singletons and the top ten take more than 8.5%. Source material: CD4+ T cells from blood, cultured in vitro. The receptor source for this set is a human donor who had recovered from COVID-19.

This clonotype was counted only a few times. The rearrangement links TRBV7-3 to TRBJ1-2; D uncertain. The CDR3 runs 15 residues. Looked up from germline, CDR1 is SGHTA and CDR2 is FQGTGA. V was cut by 1 base and J by 3 bases, with 12 bases left in between. The CDR3 sequence is CASSLRIRRYYGYTF. CDR3 DNA sequence: TGTGCCAGCAGCTTAAGAATTCGACGGTACTATGGCTACACCTTC. Full variable domain (remainder filled in from reference TRBV7-3 and TRBJ1-2): GAGVSQTPSNKVTEKGKYVELRCDPISGHTALYWYRQSLGQGPEFLIYFQGTGAADDSGLPNDRFFAVRPEGSVSTLKIQRTERGDSAVYLCASSLRIRRYYGYTFGSGTRLTVV.

The CDR3 DNA sequence: TGCAGTGCTAGTGACCGACAGGCTAACTATGGCTACACCTTC. The encoded protein is CSASDRQANYGYTF. The chain links TRBV20-1 to TRBJ1-2, with D possibly matching TRBD1 (6 bases). The V gene's germline CDR1 is DFQATT and CDR2 SNEGSKA (reference sequence). CDR3 length: 14 residues. V lost 3 bases and J lost 0, with 11 bases in between.

This chain links TRBV7-9 with TRBJ2-1; TRBD1 is a possible D gene (5 bases). V lost 5 bases to trimming and J lost 9 bases, with 20 bases between them. This CDR3 contains 15 residues. Germline CDR1 SEHNR, CDR2 FQNEAQ (reference sequence). The CDR3 is CASSVSQGTFGEQFF. The CDR3 coding sequence is TGTGCCAGCAGCGTTAGCCAGGGAACGTTTGGTGAGCAGTTCTTC. The full variable domain, completed using reference TRBV7-9 and TRBJ2-1, is DTGVSQNPRHKITKRGQNVTFRCDPISEHNRLYWYRQTLGQGPEFLTYFQNEAQLEKSRLLSDRFSAERPKGSFSTLEIQRTEQGDSAMYLCASSVSQGTFGEQFFGPGTRLTVL.

This clonotype has only a few counts. The rearrangement joins TRBV4-1 to TRBJ1-2; D is unresolved. Germline values: CDR1 MGHRA, CDR2 YSYEKL. The V end lost 1 base, the J end lost 1 base, and 10 bases lay between the germline ends. This CDR3 spans 15 amino acids. Written as DNA, the CDR3 is TGCGCCAGCAGCCAAGTTAACACCGGTAACTATGGCTACACCTTC. Amino acids: CASSQVNTGNYGYTF.

The CDR3 spells CASSKGVLNEQFF. The CDR3 DNA reads as TGTGCCAGTAGTAAAGGGGTACTCAATGAGCAGTTCTTC. The chain recombines TRBV19 with TRBJ2-1; a possible D gene is TRBD1 (5 bases). Trimming cost V 4 bases and J 6 bases, with 10 bases left between them. The CDR3 covers 13 residues. Looked up from germline, CDR1 is LNHDA and CDR2 is SQIVND (reference sequence).

The chain carries TRBV27 and TRBJ1-6; 8 bases line up with TRBD1. Looked up from germline, CDR1 is MNHEY and CDR2 is SMNVEV (reference sequence). V dropped 3 bases and J dropped 1; count of bases not matched to a gene: 8. The CDR3 contains 18 residues. DNA of the CDR3: TGTGCCAGCAGTTTTCGCTACAGGGGGAGATCCTATAATTCACCCCTCCACTTT. Its protein is CASSFRYRGRSYNSPLHF.

This chain uses TRBV20-1 with TRBJ1-1; 7 bases are shared with TRBD1. The germline V gene has CDR1 DFQATT and CDR2 SNEGSKA (reference sequence). Losses at the gene ends were 3 bases for V and 0 bases for J; bases not matched to a gene: 7. The CDR3 is made up of 15 amino acids. In DNA form, the CDR3 reads TGCAGTGCTAGTGCACCCGGGACAGTGAACACTGAAGCTTTCTTT. Translated: CSASAPGTVNTEAFF.

The chain combines TRBV20-1 with TRBJ1-1, with D perhaps TRBD1 (6 bases). Deletions cut 2 bases from V and 6 bases from J, with 10 bases between. Germline V gene lookup returns CDR1 DFQATT and CDR2 SNEGSKA (reference sequence). This CDR3 is built from 12 residues. CDR3 residues: CSARSTGSEAFF. The CDR3, as DNA: TGCAGTGCTAGATCTACAGGGTCTGAAGCTTTCTTT.

This clonotype was counted a single time. V and J are TRBV6-5 and TRBJ2-6; 8 bases agree with TRBD1. The germline V gene has CDR1 MNHEY and CDR2 SVGAGI. V lost 4 bases and J lost 0; bases outside the gene matches: 11. This CDR3 is built from 19 residues. The DNA of the CDR3 is TGTGCCAGCAGTTTCACGACAGGGGTCCTACTCTCTGGGGCCAACGTCCTGACTTTC. It yields the protein CASSFTTGVLLSGANVLTF.